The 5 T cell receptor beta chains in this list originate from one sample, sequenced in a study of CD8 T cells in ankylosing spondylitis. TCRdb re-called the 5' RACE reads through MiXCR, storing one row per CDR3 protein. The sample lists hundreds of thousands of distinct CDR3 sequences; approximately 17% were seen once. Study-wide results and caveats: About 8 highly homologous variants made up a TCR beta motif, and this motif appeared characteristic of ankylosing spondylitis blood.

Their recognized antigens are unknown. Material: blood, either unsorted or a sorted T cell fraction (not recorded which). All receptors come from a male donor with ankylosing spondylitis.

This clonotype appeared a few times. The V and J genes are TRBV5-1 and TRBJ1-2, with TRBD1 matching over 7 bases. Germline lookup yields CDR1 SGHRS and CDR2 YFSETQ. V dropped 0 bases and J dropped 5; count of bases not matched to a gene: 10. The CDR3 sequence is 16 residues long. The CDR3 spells CASSLETGPIKYGYTF. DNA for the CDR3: TGCGCCAGCAGCTTGGAGACAGGGCCGATTAAATATGGCTACACCTTC.

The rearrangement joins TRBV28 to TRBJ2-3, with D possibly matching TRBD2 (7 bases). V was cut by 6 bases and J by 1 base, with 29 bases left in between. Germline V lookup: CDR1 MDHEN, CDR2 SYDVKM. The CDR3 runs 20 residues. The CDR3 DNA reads TGTGCCAGCAGCCCCTGGAGGAAGGGAGGGGGGTCGGGGGGCACAGATACGCAGTATTTT. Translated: CASSPWRKGGGSGGTDTQYF.

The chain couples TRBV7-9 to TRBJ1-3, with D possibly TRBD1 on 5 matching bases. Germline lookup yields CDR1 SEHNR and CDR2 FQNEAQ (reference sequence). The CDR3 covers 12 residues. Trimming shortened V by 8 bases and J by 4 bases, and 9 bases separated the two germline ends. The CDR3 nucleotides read TGTGCCAGCCGGGACGGAGGAAACACCATATATTTT. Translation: CASRDGGNTIYF.

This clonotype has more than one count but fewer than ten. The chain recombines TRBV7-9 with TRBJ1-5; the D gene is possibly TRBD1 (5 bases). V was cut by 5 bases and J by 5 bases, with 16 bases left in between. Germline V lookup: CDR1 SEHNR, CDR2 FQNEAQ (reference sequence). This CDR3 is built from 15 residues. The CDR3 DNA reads TGTGCCAGCAGCCCCGGGGGGGTTTCCCATCAGCCCCAGCATTTT. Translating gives CASSPGGVSHQPQHF.

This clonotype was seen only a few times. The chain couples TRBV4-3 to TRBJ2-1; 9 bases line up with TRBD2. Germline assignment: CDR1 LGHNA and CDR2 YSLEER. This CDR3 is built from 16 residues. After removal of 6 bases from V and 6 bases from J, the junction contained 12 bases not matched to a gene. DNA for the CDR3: TGCGCCAGCAGTCCTAGGGTAGCGGGAGTGGTCAATGAGCAGTTCTTC. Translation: CASSPRVAGVVNEQFF.